The rows below give T cell receptor beta chains drawn from one sample of a study of post-analysis software for immune sequencing data. TCRdb reprocessed the PCR reads with MiXCR, giving one entry per CDR3 protein. The sample contains approximately 730,000 distinct CDR3 sequences, about 27% of which appear only once. Sequencing input: blood. The receptors derive from a girl between 5 and 17 years old with multiple sclerosis. CDR3s include the opening cysteine and the closing phenylalanine or tryptophan. A D gene is named only where the DNA matches it firmly. Rows may omit the clone size; those that give it use once, few, many or a size class.

J gene	D gene	clone size	V gene	CDR3 DNA	CDR3 protein
TRBJ2-3	TRBD2	-	TRBV20-1	TGCAGTGCTCGAGGACTAGCGGGAGGGAGCACAGATACGCAGTATTTT	CSARGLAGGSTDTQYF
TRBJ1-1	-	-	TRBV12-3/TRBV12-4	TGTGCCAGCAGTTTAACAGGGATAGGTGAAGCTTTCTTT	CASSLTGIGEAFF
TRBJ2-5	-	-	TRBV6-1	TGTGCCAGCAGTGAAGGGTTGGGACCGTACCAAGAGACCCAGTACTTC	CASSEGLGPYQETQYF
TRBJ1-2	TRBD1	-	TRBV2	TGTGCCAGCAGTCCCACCGGGACAGGGATTGGCTACACCTTC	CASSPTGTGIGYTF
TRBJ2-5	-	-	TRBV4-1	TGCGCCAGCAGCCAAGCTGATCTACGGGAGACCCAGTACTTC	CASSQADLRETQYF
TRBJ2-1	TRBD1	few	TRBV6-4	TGTGCCAGCAGGACAGGGTCGAGGTCCTACAATGAGCAGTTCTTC	CASRTGSRSYNEQFF
TRBJ2-7	TRBD2	few	TRBV6-5	TGTGCCAGCAGTCCTTCGGGGGGAACCGCCTACGAGCAGTACTTC	CASSPSGGTAYEQYF
TRBJ2-3	-	-	TRBV19	TGTGCCAGTAGTATAGATTGGTGGCAGGGCGAATCGGATACGCAGTATTTT	CASSIDWWQGESDTQYF
TRBJ2-1	TRBD2	-	TRBV20-1	TGCAGTGCGACCATCACGGGACTAGGGCGGTCGGAGCAGTTCTTC	CSATITGLGRSEQFF
TRBJ1-2	-	-	TRBV5-1	TGCGCCAGCAGCTTGGTCGGGGTAGGCGATGGCTACACCTTC	CASSLVGVGDGYTF
TRBJ2-5	-	few	TRBV10-3	TGTGCCATCAGTGAGACGGACAGAGTGGCTGAGACCCAGTACTTC	CAISETDRVAETQYF
TRBJ2-5	-	few	TRBV20-1	TGCAGTGCTAGAGATCAGAACAAAGAGACCCAGTACTTC	CSARDQNKETQYF
TRBJ2-6	-	few	TRBV5-1	TGCGCCAGCAGCTTGGACGGATCAACCAGCGTCCTGACTTTC	CASSLDGSTSVLTF
TRBJ2-7	-	-	TRBV6-2/TRBV6-3	TGTGCCAGCGGTTACGGAGCAGGGACCTCCTACGAGCAGTACTTC	CASGYGAGTSYEQYF
TRBJ2-1	TRBD1	few	TRBV12-3/TRBV12-4	TGTGCCAGCAGGGCAGCCGGGACAGGGATCAATGAGCAGTTCTTC	CASRAAGTGINEQFF
TRBJ2-5	-	-	TRBV20-1	TGCAGTGCTAGCTATGACAGTCACCGAGAGACCCAGTACTTC	CSASYDSHRETQYF
TRBJ1-5	TRBD1	many	TRBV5-1	TGTGCCAGCAGTTTAGACAGGGGATCAAATCAGCCCCAGCATTTT	CASSLDRGSNQPQHF
TRBJ2-1	TRBD2	few	TRBV29-1	TGCAGCGTCCAAGCGGGAGGTTACAATGAGCAGTTCTTC	CSVQAGGYNEQFF
TRBJ2-7	TRBD2	-	TRBV20-1	TGCAGTTCCTGGGGCGGGAGGCCCTACGAGCAGTACTTC	CSSWGGRPYEQYF
TRBJ2-7	-	few	TRBV11-2	TGTGCCAGCAGCGTACGGCGACGGGGTAGGTGGTACGAGCAGTACTTC	CASSVRRRGRWYEQYF
TRBJ1-1	TRBD1	few	TRBV29-1	TGCAGCTTCATGGGACAGGAGGGGAACACTGAAGCTTTCTTT	CSFMGQEGNTEAFF
TRBJ2-1	-	-	TRBV11-2	TGTGCCAGCAACTTTTCAGCGGTGAGGGAGCAGTTCTTC	CASNFSAVREQFF
TRBJ1-2	-	-	TRBV12-3/TRBV12-4	TGTGCCAGCAGTCCAGGGACCGTCCGGGTCAGTGGCTACACCTTC	CASSPGTVRVSGYTF
TRBJ2-1	TRBD2	few	TRBV20-1	TGCAGTGCTAGAGATTGGCGACTAGCGGGAGTGTTGGATGAGCAGTTCTTC	CSARDWRLAGVLDEQFF
TRBJ2-7	-	-	TRBV10-3	TGTGTCATCACGCTCTCCTACGAGCAGTACTTC	CVITLSYEQYF
TRBJ2-1	-	-	TRBV15	TGTGCCACCAGCAGTCTCCATGAGCAGTTCTTC	CATSSLHEQFF
TRBJ2-7	TRBD2	-	TRBV9	TGTGCCAGCAGCGGGGTTGGGGCTAGCGGGAGTTCCGAGCAGTACTTC	CASSGVGASGSSEQYF
TRBJ1-2	TRBD1	-	TRBV7-2	TGTGTCAGCAGCGAATGGGACAGGGGATTACCTAACTATGGCTACACCTTC	CVSSEWDRGLPNYGYTF
TRBJ2-3	TRBD2	-	TRBV12-3/TRBV12-4	TGTGCCAGCAGTTTTGCGGCGGGAGTGAGGGCAGATACGCAGTATTTT	CASSFAAGVRADTQYF
TRBJ2-2	-	few	TRBV10-3	TGTGCCATCAGACCGGACCTGGACACCGGGGAGCTGTTTTTT	CAIRPDLDTGELFF
TRBJ2-7	-	-	TRBV7-2	TGTGCCAGCAGCATCAGGGTCGGTCCGGGCCACGAGCAGTACTTC	CASSIRVGPGHEQYF
TRBJ2-1	-	-	TRBV29-1	TGCAACGTTAGGAGGGGGGGGAATGAGCAGTTCTTC	CNVRRGGNEQFF
TRBJ1-1	-	few	TRBV6-5	TGTGCCAGCGTTAACAGGGCGGGCTATTCTGAAGCTTTCTTT	CASVNRAGYSEAFF
TRBJ1-5	TRBD1	-	TRBV28	TGTGCCAGCAGTCCACAGGGGGTGATTCAGCCCCAGCATTTT	CASSPQGVIQPQHF
TRBJ2-7	TRBD2	-	TRBV12-3/TRBV12-4	TGTGCCAGCAGTCGACTAGCGGGGGACGAGCAGTACTTC	CASSRLAGDEQYF
TRBJ2-2	TRBD2	-	TRBV20-1	TGCAGTGCTAGACGACGGGGGGGGTACGACACCGGGGAGCTGTTTTTT	CSARRRGGYDTGELFF
TRBJ2-3	TRBD2	-	TRBV10-3	TGTGCCATCAGTGAAAAGGCGGGAGGGGTAGATACGCAGTATTTT	CAISEKAGGVDTQYF
TRBJ2-7	TRBD1	-	TRBV27	TGTGCCAGCAGTTTATCCGGGACAGGGAGTAGTAGGAGCGAGCAGTACTTC	CASSLSGTGSSRSEQYF
TRBJ2-7	TRBD1	few	TRBV29-1	TGCAGCGTTGCCCCGACAGGGTTCATCAACGAGCAGTACTTC	CSVAPTGFINEQYF
TRBJ2-3	-	-	TRBV7-8	TGTGCCGGCAGCTTAACTAGAAGCGCTGGGTGGTCAGATACGCAGTATTTT	CAGSLTRSAGWSDTQYF
TRBJ1-5	TRBD1	-	TRBV19	TGTGCCAGTAGTATGGGACAGGTTCAGCCCCAGCATTTT	CASSMGQVQPQHF
TRBJ1-2	-	few	TRBV6-2/TRBV6-3	TGTGCCAGCAGCCCCCCCGGGTCTTGGTATGGCTACACCTTC	CASSPPGSWYGYTF
TRBJ2-5	-	few	TRBV5-1	TGCGCCAGCAGCTCCCGCCTTTCGAACAGGGCCGGCGAGACCCAGTACTTC	CASSSRLSNRAGETQYF
TRBJ1-1	-	few	TRBV2	TGTGCCAGCACCAACGGAAGGGGGACTGAAGCTTTCTTT	CASTNGRGTEAFF
TRBJ1-2	-	few	TRBV7-9	TGTGCCAGCAGCACCCAGGGAGTTGATCACTATGGCTACACCTTC	CASSTQGVDHYGYTF
TRBJ2-3	-	few	TRBV12-3/TRBV12-4	TGTGCCAGCAGCATAGGGGGGTCCGATACGCAGTATTTT	CASSIGGSDTQYF
TRBJ1-2	TRBD1	-	TRBV27	TGTGCCAGCAGTCCCTACCCGAGGACAGGGGGGGACTATGGCTACACCTTC	CASSPYPRTGGDYGYTF
TRBJ1-3	-	-	TRBV20-1	TGCAGTGCTAGGCGAGAGGAGGGGACTGGAAACACCATATATTTT	CSARREEGTGNTIYF
TRBJ1-4	-	-	TRBV19	TGTGCCAGTAGTCTCTCGCGCGCCCGAAATGAAAAACTGTTTTTT	CASSLSRARNEKLFF
TRBJ1-1	-	few	TRBV6-6	TGTGCCAGCAGTTACTTGGCGGCGAAACGGACTGAAGCTTTCTTT	CASSYLAAKRTEAFF
TRBJ2-5	-	-	TRBV7-2	TGTGCCAGCAGCTTAGTGAGGGAACAGACCCAGTACTTC	CASSLVREQTQYF
TRBJ2-1	-	few	TRBV12-5	TGTGCTAGTGGGGAAGGGAGCGGGTCCTACAATGAGCAGTTCTTC	CASGEGSGSYNEQFF
TRBJ2-1	-	-	TRBV20-1	TGCAGTGCTAGAGATTTGGGGGGAATTGACAATGAGCAGTTCTTC	CSARDLGGIDNEQFF
TRBJ1-1	-	-	TRBV28	TGTGCCAGCAGGCGTACAGCGTTGAACACTGAAGCTTTCTTT	CASRRTALNTEAFF
TRBJ1-2	-	-	TRBV7-9	TGTGCCAGCAGCTTAACCCAGCCCCTACTCGGCTATGGCTACACCTTC	CASSLTQPLLGYGYTF